Shown below are 14 T cell receptor beta chains from a single sample sequenced in a study of neurological immune-mediated disorders. TCRdb fed the 5' RACE reads into MiXCR, producing one record per CDR3 protein. The table shows some 47,000 distinct CDR3 sequences, with 20% to 25% occurring only once. Time point denoted: technical triplicate 3. Sequenced material: PBMCs. The origin of the receptors is a man in his 60s with HTLV-1-associated myelopathy (HAM/TSP).

The CDR3 sequence is CASSDGHSNQPQHF. Written as DNA, the CDR3 is TGCGCCAGCAGCGACGGACATAGCAATCAGCCCCAGCATTTT. This rearrangement joins TRBV5-1 to TRBJ1-5; D might be TRBD1 (5 bases). V lost 4 bases, J lost 0 bases, and 8 bases lay in between. This CDR3 comprises 14 residues. Germline values: CDR1 SGHRS, CDR2 YFSETQ.

This clonotype was seen ten or more times. The CDR3 bases are TGTGCCAGCAGCCTCAATTCTGGGGCGAACTATGGCTACACCTTC. Translation gives CASSLNSGANYGYTF. V usage is TRBV5-5 and J usage is TRBJ1-2, with D possibly TRBD1 on 5 matching bases. V lost 4 bases, J lost 2 bases, and 15 bases lay in between. Germline CDR1 is SGHKS and CDR2 is YYEKEE (reference sequence). CDR3 size: 15 residues.

This clonotype was detected many times. The rearrangement joins TRBV12-3 or TRBV12-4 to TRBJ2-6; D not resolved. Trimming shortened V by 8 bases and J by 0 bases, and 11 bases separated the two germline ends. This CDR3 contains 15 residues. The CDR3 bases are TGTGCCAGCCTCGGGTACAGCTCTGGGGCCAACGTCCTGACTTTC. Amino acid sequence: CASLGYSSGANVLTF.

The chain carries TRBV6-2 or TRBV6-3 and TRBJ2-1; D tentatively fits TRBD1 or TRBD2 (5 bases each). The J call may be in error: the DNA end matches TRBJ2-7 better. Germline lookup yields CDR1 MNHEY and CDR2 SVGEGT. The CDR3 contains 14 residues. CDR3 residues: CASSYTGTSYEQYF. The CDR3 nucleotides read TGTGCCAGCAGTTACACCGGGACCTCCTACGAGCAGTACTTC.

This clonotype was recorded many times. This chain uses TRBV5-1 with TRBJ2-6; unclear D gene. Germline lookup yields CDR1 SGHRS and CDR2 YFSETQ. Trimming took 0 bases from V and 0 from J, leaving 7 bases between them. The CDR3 totals 16 residues. The chain's CDR3 is CASSLEPGSGANVLTF. Written as DNA, the CDR3 is TGCGCCAGCAGCTTGGAACCGGGCTCTGGGGCCAACGTCCTGACTTTC. Full variable domain (outside the CDR3, taken from reference TRBV5-1 and TRBJ2-6): KAGVTQTPRYLIKTRGQQVTLSCSPISGHRSVSWYQQTPGQGLQFLFEYFSETQRNKGNFPGRFSGRQFSNSRSEMNVSTLELGDSALYLCASSLEPGSGANVLTFGAGSRLTVL.

This clonotype has a handful of counts. The chain combines TRBV12-3 or TRBV12-4 with TRBJ2-1, with 7 bases identical to TRBD2. V was pared by 1 base and J by 6 bases, with 6 bases of the junction left unmatched. The CDR3 length is 15 residues. CDR3 sequence reads: CASSLGGGTFNEQFF. The DNA of the CDR3 is TGTGCCAGCAGTTTAGGGGGGGGGACGTTCAATGAGCAGTTCTTC.

This clonotype was detected ten times or more. The chain combines TRBV4-2 with TRBJ1-2; the D gene is possibly TRBD1 (6 bases). Trimming took off 0 bases at V and 1 base at J, with 9 bases between the two ends. Germline V gives CDR1 LGHNA, CDR2 YNFKEQ. The CDR3 length is 15 residues. The CDR3 is CASSQDQGLNYGYTF. The CDR3 bases are TGTGCCAGCAGCCAAGATCAGGGGCTTAACTATGGCTACACCTTC.

The chain employs TRBV24-1 and TRBJ2-3; D is ambiguous. The CDR3 covers 15 residues. Per germline, CDR1 KGHDR and CDR2 SFDVKD. V lost 6 bases and J lost 0, with 12 bases in between. The DNA for the CDR3 is TGTGCCACCAGTCATCGGGCTACTAGCACAGATACGCAGTATTTT. It yields the protein CATSHRATSTDTQYF.

This clonotype was seen at least ten times. This chain joins TRBV28 and TRBJ1-2, with D possibly matching TRBD1 (5 bases). V was trimmed by 5 bases and J by 2 bases, leaving 21 bases between them. The CDR3 runs 17 residues. Germline values: CDR1 MDHEN, CDR2 SYDVKM. In DNA form, the CDR3 reads TGTGCCAGCAGTCCCCTCGGGGGTGACCTCCCGAACTATGGCTACACCTTC. Residues: CASSPLGGDLPNYGYTF.

This clonotype appeared many times. The chain uses TRBV5-1 and TRBJ2-1, with 11 bases fitting TRBD2. In germline, CDR1 is SGHRS, CDR2 YFSETQ. The CDR3 has 16 residues. The junction had 8 bases not matched to a gene; V was cut back by 4 bases and J by 5 bases. The CDR3 here is CASSPSTSGTNNEQFF. CDR3 nucleotide sequence: TGCGCCAGCAGCCCCTCGACTAGCGGGACCAACAATGAGCAGTTCTTC.

The chain couples TRBV5-1 to TRBJ2-1, with 12 bases aligning to TRBD2. Germline CDR1 is SGHRS and CDR2 is YFSETQ. This CDR3 is 15 amino acids long. J lost 12 bases, V lost 0 bases, and 7 bases had no gene match. The CDR3 DNA follows: TGCGCCAGCAGCTTGGTAACTAGCGGGGGGCCCATGCAGTTCTTC. Its protein is CASSLVTSGGPMQFF.

This clonotype was seen at least ten times. This sequence joins TRBV5-1 and TRBJ2-3, with TRBD2 matching 13 bases. The junction had 8 bases not matched to a gene; V was cut back by 2 bases and J by 5 bases. The CDR3 extends over 17 amino acids. Germline lookup yields CDR1 SGHRS and CDR2 YFSETQ. CDR3 bases: TGCGCCAGCAGCTTTGAACTAGCGGGAGGGATCGGAGATACGCAGTATTTT. This translates into CASSFELAGGIGDTQYF.

The CDR3 protein is CASSRTSGNEQYF. In DNA form, the CDR3 reads TGTGCCAGCAGTCGGACTAGCGGGAACGAGCAGTACTTC. The J gene is TRBJ2-7, the V gene TRBV28; the match to TRBD2 covers 12 bases. The junction had 1 base not matched to a gene; V was cut back by 5 bases and J by 5 bases. Germline CDR1 reads MDHEN; CDR2 reads SYDVKM. CDR3 length equals 13 residues.

Only a few counts were recorded for this clonotype. This rearrangement joins TRBV20-1 to TRBJ2-2, with a weak D call TRBD2 (5 bases). This CDR3 is built from 14 residues. Germline loops: CDR1 DFQATT, CDR2 SNEGSKA (reference sequence). Deletions cut 1 base from V and 8 bases from J, with 14 bases between. The DNA of the CDR3 is TGCAGTGCTAGAGCGACGGGGTTTCCGGGGGAGCTGTTTTTT. Translation: CSARATGFPGELFF.